This is a list of T cell receptor beta chains from one sample in a study of neurological immune-mediated disorders. MiXCR, run by TCRdb on the 5' RACE reads, gives a single entry per CDR3 protein. The table includes about 45,000 distinct CDR3 sequences, roughly 14% detected once. The specimen was PBMCs. These receptors were taken from a man aged 25-40 years in good health. The CDR3 runs from the conserved cysteine through the conserved F or W. Only some rows state a clone size, as once, few, many or a class for expanded clones.

v_call clone_size cdr3_aa
TRBV9 many CASSVSPSTDTQYF
TRBV5-5 many CASSWTGLAGGGNEQFF
TRBV27 many CASSDGRNSYEQYF
TRBV6-6 few CASSPSHRANTGELFF
TRBV16 many CASSPARGNQPQHF
TRBV20-1 - CSAGGGFGEQNDTQYF
TRBV20-1 many CSARSGQPQHF
TRBV6-4 many CASRREGESYNEQFF
TRBV7-9 many CASSSRRGGATNEKLFF
TRBV7-2 many CASSLALAVPREQYF
TRBV20-1 many CSALSGRELDTQYF
TRBV5-1 many CASSWTSSSEQYF
TRBV5-5 many CASSLDGRSYNEQFF
TRBV7-9 many CASSSEQGAVRGYTF
TRBV30 many CACNGLAGDWGNEQFF